The entry that follows covers one TCR beta chain sequence. This entry comes from a study of blood T cell repertoires in COVID-19. Across the study: Acute and convalescent COVID-19 samples came from the United States, Italy and Spain.

The CDR3 consists of 16 residues. CDR1 is SEHNR, CDR2 FQNEAQ, per germline (reference sequence). Losses at the gene ends were 1 base for V and 2 bases for J; bases not matched to a gene: 5. As originally analysed: The assay estimated nucleated cells by amplifying reference gene primers. Libraries were prepared by immunoSEQ multiplex PCR; TCRdb keeps only in-frame clonotypes and omits some of them. The DNA was the basis for D and trimming; V, J and clone size are from that table. The table has approximately 260,000 clones, around 87% seen once; the top ten hold 7.2%. The J gene is TRBJ2-1, the V gene TRBV7-9; TRBD2 matches at 7 bases. The receptor was derived from a man aged 55 to 70 who had recovered from COVID-19. Specimen: peripheral blood. The CDR3 here is CASSLVAAGPYNEQFF. The DNA of the CDR3 is TGTGCCAGCAGCTTAGTAGCAGCGGGACCCTACAATGAGCAGTTCTTC.